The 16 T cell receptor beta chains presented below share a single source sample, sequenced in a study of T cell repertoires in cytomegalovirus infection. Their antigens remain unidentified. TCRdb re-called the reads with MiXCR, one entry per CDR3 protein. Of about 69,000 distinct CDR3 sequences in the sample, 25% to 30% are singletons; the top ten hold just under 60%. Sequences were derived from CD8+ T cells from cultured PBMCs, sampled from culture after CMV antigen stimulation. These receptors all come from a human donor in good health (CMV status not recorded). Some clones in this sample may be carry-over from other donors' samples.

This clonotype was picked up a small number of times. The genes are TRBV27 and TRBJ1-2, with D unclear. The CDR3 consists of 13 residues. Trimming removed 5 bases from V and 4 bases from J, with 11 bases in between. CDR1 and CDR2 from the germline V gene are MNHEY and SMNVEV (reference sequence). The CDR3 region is CASSKTRAYGYTF. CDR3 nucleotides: TGTGCCAGCAGTAAGACCAGAGCCTATGGCTACACCTTC.

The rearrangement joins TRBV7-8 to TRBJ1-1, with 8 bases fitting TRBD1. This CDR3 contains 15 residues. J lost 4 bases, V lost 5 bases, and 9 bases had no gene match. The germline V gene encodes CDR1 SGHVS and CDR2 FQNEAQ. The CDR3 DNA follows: TGTGCCAGCAGCAGAGACAGGGGAGTGGTCACTGAAGCTTTCTTT. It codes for CASSRDRGVVTEAFF.

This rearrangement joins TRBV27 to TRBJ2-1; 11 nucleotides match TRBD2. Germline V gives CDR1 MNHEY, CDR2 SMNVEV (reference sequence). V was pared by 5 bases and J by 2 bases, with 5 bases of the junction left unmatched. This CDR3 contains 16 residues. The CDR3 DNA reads TGTGCCAGCAGTACAGGGACTAGCGGCCCCTACAATGAGCAGTTCTTC. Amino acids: CASSTGTSGPYNEQFF.

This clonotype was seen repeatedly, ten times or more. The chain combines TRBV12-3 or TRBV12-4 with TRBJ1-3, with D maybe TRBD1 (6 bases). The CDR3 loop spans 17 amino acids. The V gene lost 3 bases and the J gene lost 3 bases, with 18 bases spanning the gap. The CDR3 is CASSFLWAGDYGNTIYF. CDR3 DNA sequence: TGTGCCAGCAGTTTTCTCTGGGCAGGGGATTATGGAAACACCATATATTTT.

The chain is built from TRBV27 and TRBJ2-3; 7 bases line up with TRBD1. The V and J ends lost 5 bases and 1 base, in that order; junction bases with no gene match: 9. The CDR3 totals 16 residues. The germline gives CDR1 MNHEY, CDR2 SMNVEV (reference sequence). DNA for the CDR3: TGTGCCAGCAGTCCGACAGGGATTTTTCGCACAGATACGCAGTATTTT. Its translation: CASSPTGIFRTDTQYF.

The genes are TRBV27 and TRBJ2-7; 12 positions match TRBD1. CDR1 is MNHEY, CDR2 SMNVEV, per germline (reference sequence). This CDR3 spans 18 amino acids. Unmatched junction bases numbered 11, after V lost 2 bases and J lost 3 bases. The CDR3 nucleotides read TGTGCCAGCAGTTTAACGGGGGACGGGACAGGGGGCTTCTACGAGCAGTACTTC. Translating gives CASSLTGDGTGGFYEQYF.

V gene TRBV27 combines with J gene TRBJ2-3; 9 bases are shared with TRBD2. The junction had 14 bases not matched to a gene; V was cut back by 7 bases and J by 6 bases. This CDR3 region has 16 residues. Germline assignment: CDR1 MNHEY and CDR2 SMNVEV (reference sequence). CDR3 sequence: CASTPSPLAGSDTQYF. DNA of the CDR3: TGTGCCAGCACCCCATCCCCGCTAGCGGGATCGGATACGCAGTATTTT.

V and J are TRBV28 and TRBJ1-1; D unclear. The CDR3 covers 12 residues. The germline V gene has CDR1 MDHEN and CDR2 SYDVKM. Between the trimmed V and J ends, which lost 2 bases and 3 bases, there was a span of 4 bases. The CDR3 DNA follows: TGTGCCAGCAGTTTAGTCTACACTGAAGCTTTCTTT. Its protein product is CASSLVYTEAFF.

In DNA, the CDR3 is TGTGCCAGCAGTGGGGACTGGGCGGCTAATGAAAAACTGTTTTTT. Encoded protein: CASSGDWAANEKLFF. The genes are TRBV12-3 or TRBV12-4 and TRBJ1-4; a weak D match, TRBD1 (5 bases). There are 15 residues in the CDR3. Trimming stripped 5 bases from V and 3 bases from J, with 13 bases between.

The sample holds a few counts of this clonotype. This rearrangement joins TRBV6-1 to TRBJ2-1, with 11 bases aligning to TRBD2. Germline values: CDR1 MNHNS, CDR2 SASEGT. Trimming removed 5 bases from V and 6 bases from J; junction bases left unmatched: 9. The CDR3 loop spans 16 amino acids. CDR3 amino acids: CASSTWGLAGGNEQFF. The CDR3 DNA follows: TGTGCCAGCAGTACATGGGGGCTAGCGGGAGGCAATGAGCAGTTCTTC.

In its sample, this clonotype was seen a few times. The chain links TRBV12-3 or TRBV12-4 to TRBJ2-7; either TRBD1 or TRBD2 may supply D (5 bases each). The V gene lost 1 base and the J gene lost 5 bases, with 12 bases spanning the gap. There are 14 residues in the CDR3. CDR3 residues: CASSLGGVRNEQYF. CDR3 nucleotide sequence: TGTGCCAGCAGTTTAGGAGGGGTCAGGAACGAGCAGTACTTC.

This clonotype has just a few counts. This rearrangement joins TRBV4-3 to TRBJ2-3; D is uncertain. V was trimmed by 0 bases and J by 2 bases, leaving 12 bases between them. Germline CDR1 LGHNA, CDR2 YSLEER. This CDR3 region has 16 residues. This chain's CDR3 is CASSQDGPETTDTQYF. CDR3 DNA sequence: TGCGCCAGCAGCCAAGATGGGCCGGAGACCACAGATACGCAGTATTTT.

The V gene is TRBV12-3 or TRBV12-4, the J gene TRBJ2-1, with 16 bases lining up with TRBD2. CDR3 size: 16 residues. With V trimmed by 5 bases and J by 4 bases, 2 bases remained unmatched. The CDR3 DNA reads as TGTGCCAGCAGTCTGGGACTAGCGGGGGGGTACAATGAGCAGTTCTTC. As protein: CASSLGLAGGYNEQFF.

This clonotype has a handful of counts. The CDR3 nucleotides read TGTGCCACCGCCTGGGGGCCTCCCGCGGAGCAGTTCTTC. It is translated as CATAWGPPAEQFF. The chain couples TRBV6-1 to TRBJ2-1; a weak D match, TRBD1 (6 bases). The V gene lost 10 bases and the J gene lost 10 bases, with 20 bases spanning the gap. The CDR3 length is 13 residues. Germline CDR1 and CDR2: MNHNS and SASEGT.

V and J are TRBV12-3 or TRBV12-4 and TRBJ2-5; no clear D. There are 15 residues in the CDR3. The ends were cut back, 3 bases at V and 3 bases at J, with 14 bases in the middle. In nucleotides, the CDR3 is TGTGCCAGCAGTTTGCCAGGAGATGAAAAAGAGACCCAGTACTTC. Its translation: CASSLPGDEKETQYF.

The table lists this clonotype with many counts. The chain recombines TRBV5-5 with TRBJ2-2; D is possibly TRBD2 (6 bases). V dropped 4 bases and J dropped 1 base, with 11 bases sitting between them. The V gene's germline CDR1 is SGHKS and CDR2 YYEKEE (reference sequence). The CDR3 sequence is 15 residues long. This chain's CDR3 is CASSAGTVNTGELFF. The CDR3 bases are TGTGCCAGCAGCGCCGGGACTGTGAACACCGGGGAGCTGTTTTTT.